The clone carrying this T cell receptor (beta chain) has a single count. The data originate from a study of T cell changes during pregnancy in multiple sclerosis. Here immunoSEQ multiplex PCR was the method, and the copy in TCRdb shows in-frame clones only, minus some. The table has approximately 58,000 clones, roughly 90% seen once; the top ten hold approximately 0.15%. V trimming: 0 bases; J trimming: 3 bases; junction bases outside the gene matches: 8. The CDR3 is 17 amino acids. Germline CDR1 is SGHRS and CDR2 is YFSETQ. The clonotype originates from a female donor in good health, enrolled as a control in a pregnancy study. The chain is built from TRBV5-1 and TRBJ2-3; TRBD2 matches at 9 bases. Sequenced here: CD4+ T cells from peripheral blood mononuclear cells, sampled after pregnancy. This CDR3 reads CASSLALLAGATDTQYF. CDR3 in DNA: TGCGCCAGCAGCTTGGCCCTGTTAGCGGGGGCTACAGATACGCAGTATTTT. The full variable domain, with the rest looked up from reference TRBV5-1 and TRBJ2-3, is KAGVTQTPRYLIKTRGQQVTLSCSPISGHRSVSWYQQTPGQGLQFLFEYFSETQRNKGNFPGRFSGRQFSNSRSEMNVSTLELGDSALYLCASSLALLAGATDTQYFGPGTRLTVL.